Below are 19 T cell receptor beta chains sequenced from a single sample in a study of T cell changes during pregnancy in multiple sclerosis. Sequencing used immunoSEQ multiplex PCR; TCRdb keeps in-frame clones, though not all of them. The sample lists 50,000 or so clones; around 90% were seen once. The input for sequencing was CD4+ T cells from peripheral blood mononuclear cells, taken after pregnancy. Source of these receptors: a female donor in good health, enrolled as a control in a pregnancy study.

V gene TRBV4-3 combines with J gene TRBJ2-5; 9 bases fit TRBD1. CDR1 is LGHNA, CDR2 YSLEER, per germline. V gave up 3 bases and J gave up 0 bases; unmatched junction bases: 8. The CDR3 has 17 residues. The CDR3 loop reads CASSHSRGTGYQETQYF. As DNA, the CDR3 is TGCGCCAGCAGCCACTCCCGGGGGACAGGGTACCAAGAGACCCAGTACTTC.

This clone was found once. V is TRBV18 and J is TRBJ1-3; the D is unclear. The CDR3 is 15 amino acids. Germline CDR1 reads KGHSH; CDR2 reads LQKENI. Trimming pared 2 bases from V and 0 bases from J, leaving 8 bases between. The CDR3 DNA reads as TGTGCCAGCTCACCATCGGACTACTCTGGAAACACCATATATTTT. This codes for CASSPSDYSGNTIYF.

The chain joins TRBV9 to TRBJ2-5; TRBD2 aligns across 8 bases. The CDR3 length is 15 residues. V dropped 0 bases and J dropped 3; count of bases not matched to a gene: 4. The germline V gene has CDR1 SGDLS and CDR2 YYNGEE. CDR3 amino acids: CASSVGSGVEETQYF. The CDR3 DNA sequence: TGTGCCAGCAGCGTAGGTAGCGGGGTCGAAGAGACCCAGTACTTC.

This rearrangement joins TRBV11-3 to TRBJ2-3, with TRBD2 as a possible D gene (5 bases). V lost 5 bases and J lost 0, with 15 bases in between. Germline CDR1 SGHNT, CDR2 YENEEA. The CDR3 has 16 amino acids. The CDR3 loop reads CASSPGVGFSTDTQYF. CDR3 in DNA: TGTGCCAGCAGCCCCGGGGTAGGGTTCAGCACAGATACGCAGTATTTT.

The chain employs TRBV18 and TRBJ1-1; D not certain. The CDR3 consists of 13 residues. Trimming stripped 6 bases from V and 1 base from J, with 9 bases between. The germline V gene encodes CDR1 KGHSH and CDR2 LQKENI. CDR3 sequence reads: CASSLEENTEAFF. In nucleotides, the CDR3 is TGTGCCAGCTCTTTAGAGGAGAACACTGAAGCTTTCTTT. The entire variable domain, with the rest obtained from reference TRBV18 and TRBJ1-1, is as follows: NAGVMQNPRHLVRRRGQEARLRCSPMKGHSHVYWYRQLPEEGLKFMVYLQKENIIDESGMPKERFSAEFPKEGPSILRIQQVVRGDSAAYFCASSLEENTEAFFGQGTRLTVV.

The chain carries TRBV11-3 and TRBJ2-3; TRBD1 aligns across 7 bases. J was trimmed by 8 bases and V by 4 bases; bases with no gene match: 6. The CDR3 is 13 amino acids. The germline CDR1 and CDR2 sequences are SGHNT and YENEEA. CDR3 protein: CASSSRGFGTQYF. In DNA, the CDR3 is TGTGCCAGCAGCTCCAGGGGGTTTGGTACGCAGTATTTT.

The count of this clone is one. The chain carries TRBV5-6 and TRBJ2-7; 8 positions match TRBD1. The CDR3 totals 16 residues. J was trimmed by 0 bases and V by 4 bases; bases with no gene match: 9. The germline gives CDR1 SGHDT, CDR2 YYEEEE. The CDR3 region has the DNA TGTGCCAGCAGCCCCAGGGGGCCTAGTAGCTCCTACGAGCAGTACTTC. Protein sequence: CASSPRGPSSSYEQYF.

Remarks on this clone: A read error may account for a junction end that differs from germline. V gene TRBV2 combines with J gene TRBJ1-4; maybe TRBD1 (5 bases). The CDR3 spans 11 residues. Looked up from germline, CDR1 is SNHLY and CDR2 is FYNNEI. CDR3 amino acids: CASSEGQGLAF. DNA of the CDR3: TGTGCCAGCAGTGAAGGGCAGGGCTTAGCTTTT.

This chain connects TRBV5-1 to TRBJ2-7; D is ambiguous. Germline V gene lookup returns CDR1 SGHRS and CDR2 YFSETQ. The CDR3 consists of 13 residues. V was pared by 0 bases and J by 4 bases, with 8 bases between. In DNA form, the CDR3 reads TGCGCCAGCAGCTTGGGGGCGCCGTACGAGCAGTACTTC. This gives the protein CASSLGAPYEQYF.

The J gene is TRBJ1-2, the V gene TRBV6-5; D is unclear. This CDR3 spans 14 amino acids. The V gene's germline CDR1 is MNHEY and CDR2 SVGAGI. The V end lost 5 bases, the J end lost 7 bases, and 17 bases lay between the germline ends. The CDR3 sequence is CASSQSIPGSGYTF. The DNA of the CDR3 is TGTGCCAGCAGTCAGTCGATTCCTGGTTCTGGCTACACCTTC.

The chain joins TRBV7-2 to TRBJ1-4; no reliable D call. V lost 3 bases, J lost 8 bases, and 10 bases lay in between. Germline V gene sequence: CDR1 SGHTA, CDR2 FQGNSA. The CDR3 length is 13 residues. CDR3 nucleotide sequence: TGTGCCAGCAGCTTGAGGGATCGGGAAAAACTGTTTTTT. It translates to CASSLRDREKLFF.

The chain combines TRBV19 with TRBJ2-3, with 10 bases matching TRBD2. The CDR3 spans 16 residues. J gave up 1 base and V 4 bases, and 5 bases lay outside the gene matches. Germline-derived CDR1 and CDR2 are LNHDA and SQIVND (reference sequence). In nucleotides, the CDR3 is TGTGCCAGTAGTACCCTACTAGCGGGGCGCACAGATACGCAGTATTTT. This gives the protein CASSTLLAGRTDTQYF.

The rearrangement uses TRBV9 and TRBJ2-1; D gene uncertain. The CDR3 spans 15 residues. V lost 0 bases, J lost 0 bases, and 7 bases lay in between. Germline V gene lookup returns CDR1 SGDLS and CDR2 YYNGEE. In DNA, the CDR3 is TGTGCCAGCAGCGTAGGCCCGAGCTCCTACAATGAGCAGTTCTTC. It specifies CASSVGPSSYNEQFF.

V and J are TRBV7-2 and TRBJ2-1; 7 bases fit TRBD2. Per the germline V gene, CDR1 is SGHTA and CDR2 is FQGNSA. This CDR3 is 15 amino acids long. With 0 bases clipped from V and 2 bases from J, the junction kept 1 base outside the gene matches. The CDR3 nucleotides read TGTGCCAGCAGCTTAGCTGGGGGGGCCTACAATGAGCAGTTCTTC. It translates to CASSLAGGAYNEQFF.

The chain recombines TRBV7-8 with TRBJ2-3; TRBD2 aligns across 14 bases. Losses at the gene ends were 5 bases for V and 2 bases for J; bases not matched to a gene: 6. The CDR3 runs to 17 residues. The germline gives CDR1 SGHVS, CDR2 FQNEAQ. The DNA of the CDR3 is TGTGCCAGCAGCCGAACGGGACTAGCGGGGGTCACAGATACGCAGTATTTT. Translation: CASSRTGLAGVTDTQYF.

J is TRBJ2-7 and V is TRBV5-1; 11 positions match TRBD2. Germline V CDR1 and CDR2: SGHRS, YFSETQ. This CDR3 is 16 amino acids long. The V segment lost 1 base and the J segment 2 bases; nucleotides outside the gene matches: 5. The CDR3 spells CASSLLAGGMAYEQYF. The CDR3 DNA reads TGCGCCAGCAGCTTGTTAGCGGGGGGGATGGCCTACGAGCAGTACTTC.

The chain joins TRBV29-1 to TRBJ1-1; 8 nucleotides match TRBD1. Per the germline V gene, CDR1 is SQVTM and CDR2 is ANQGSEA. The CDR3 is 17 amino acids. J gave up 4 bases and V 3 bases, and 16 bases lay outside the gene matches. CDR3 protein: CSVEYKGFGQGSTEAFF. Here the CDR3 DNA reads TGCAGCGTTGAGTATAAAGGATTCGGACAGGGTTCCACTGAAGCTTTCTTT.

This clone has just a few counts. The rearrangement joins TRBV2 to TRBJ1-1; perhaps TRBD1 as D (5 bases). The V gene's germline CDR1 is SNHLY and CDR2 FYNNEI. Deletions cut 4 bases from V and 0 bases from J, with 9 bases between. CDR3 length: 14 residues. CDR3 coding DNA: TGTGCCAGCAGTGGACAAGGGGTGAACACTGAAGCTTTCTTT. It codes for CASSGQGVNTEAFF.

The V and J genes are TRBV15 and TRBJ2-7; 7 positions match TRBD1. Looked up from germline, CDR1 is LNHNV and CDR2 is YYDKDF (reference sequence). Trimming cost V 6 bases and J 1 base; bases outside gene matches: 3. The CDR3 is 13 amino acids. CDR3 protein: CATREQGSYEQYF. The CDR3, as DNA: TGTGCCACCAGGGAACAGGGGTCCTACGAGCAGTACTTC. Full variable domain (rest looked up from reference TRBV15 and TRBJ2-7): DAMVIQNPRYQVTQFGKPVTLSCSQTLNHNVMYWYQQKSSQAPKLLFHYYDKDFNNEADTPDNFQSRRPNTSFCFLDIRSPGLGDTAMYLCATREQGSYEQYFGPGTRLTVT.